The sequence of this T cell receptor beta chain was determined in a study of T cell clonotyping in hematopoietic cell transplantation. Study-wide findings and caveats: After transplant, recipient diversity fell while pathologically expanded clonotypes grew through day 180.

Sequencing used immunoSEQ multiplex PCR; TCRdb keeps in-frame clones, though not all of them. This sample has more than 10,000 clones; around 85% occur once, and the top ten carry approximately 6.4%. Judged by abundance, this clone is medium-sized. Its matching antigen is unknown. V lost 2 bases, J lost 4 bases, and 17 bases lay in between. Germline V gene lookup returns CDR1 SQVTM and CDR2 ANQGSEA. This CDR3 is 15 amino acids long. The sequence derives from a female patient between 40 and 55 years old who had an allogeneic stem cell transplant from a related donor, so T cells may come from the graft donor. Some clones in this sample may be carry-over from other donors' samples. Sequencing used PBMCs, obtained 100 days after allogeneic stem cell transplant. The chain links TRBV29-1 to TRBJ1-1; no reliable D call. CDR3 loop: CSVESPSPDRTEAFF. CDR3 nucleotide sequence: TGCAGCGTTGAATCCCCTAGCCCAGATCGCACTGAAGCTTTCTTT. Full variable domain (rest looked up from reference TRBV29-1 and TRBJ1-1): SAVISQKPSRDICQRGTSLTIQCQVDSQVTMMFWYRQQPGQSLTLIATANQGSEATYESGFVIDKFPISRPNLTFSTLTVSNMSPEDSSIYLCSVESPSPDRTEAFFGQGTRLTVV.